One and the same sample provided the 14 T cell receptor beta chains below, sequenced in a study of T cell responses to AZD1222 COVID-19 vaccine. Sequenced by immunoSEQ multiplex PCR; TCRdb stores in-frame clones only, minus some. The table has around 110,000 clones, roughly 90% seen once. Material: peripheral blood, obtained on day 0 of AZD1222 vaccination. These receptors were taken from an adult in good health.

The J gene is TRBJ2-1, the V gene TRBV19; D remains ambiguous. The CDR3 extends over 14 amino acids. Looked up from germline, CDR1 is LNHDA and CDR2 is SQIVND (reference sequence). V dropped 5 bases and J dropped 7 bases, with 15 bases sitting between them. CDR3 amino acids: CASSLSPDQNEQFF. DNA of the CDR3: TGTGCCAGTAGTCTCTCCCCGGACCAAAATGAGCAGTTCTTC.

In nucleotides, the CDR3 is TGTGCCAGCAGCCTCGTACTAGCGGGTGGGGCCAATGAGCAGTTCTTC. This sequence encodes CASSLVLAGGANEQFF. The gene calls are TRBV3-1 (or the pseudogene TRBV3-2) and TRBJ2-1, with TRBD2 matching 9 bases. The CDR3 is made up of 16 amino acids. Trimming took 4 bases from V and 6 from J; bases not matched to a gene: 10. Germline CDR1 and CDR2: LGHDT and YNNKEL (reference sequence).

The rearrangement uses TRBV6-5 and TRBJ1-6; 9 bases are a match to TRBD1. With V trimmed by 6 bases and J by 6 bases, 6 bases remained unmatched. The CDR3 runs 15 residues. Germline CDR1 reads MNHEY; CDR2 reads SVGAGI. The CDR3 sequence: CASRLGQGGNSPLHF. CDR3 DNA: TGTGCCAGCAGATTGGGACAGGGTGGTAATTCACCCCTCCACTTT.

CDR3 in amino acids: CASSPNQLRQFF. CDR3 nucleotide sequence: TGTGCCAGCAGCCCCAATCAGTTGAGGCAGTTCTTC. The rearrangement joins TRBV6-2 or TRBV6-3 to TRBJ2-1; D is undetermined. Germline V lookup: CDR1 MNHEY, CDR2 SVGEGT. Between the trimmed V and J ends, which lost 6 bases and 12 bases, there was a span of 15 bases. The CDR3 contains 12 residues.

The chain couples TRBV27 to TRBJ2-7; D unclear. The CDR3 runs to 13 residues. With 4 bases removed from V and 7 bases from J, the gap between germline ends came to 14 bases. CDR1 and CDR2 (germline): MNHEY, SMNVEV (reference sequence). For the CDR3, the DNA is TGTGCCAGCAGTTGGACCCTCAGCCGGGAGCAGTACTTC. Protein sequence: CASSWTLSREQYF.

The chain carries TRBV19 and TRBJ1-5; 7 nucleotides agree with TRBD1. Trimming at V came to 7 bases and at J to 4 bases, leaving 4 bases not matched to a gene. CDR1 and CDR2 from the germline V gene are LNHDA and SQIVND (reference sequence). CDR3 length: 13 amino acids. CDR3 region: CASNWDRNQPQHF. Here the CDR3 DNA reads TGTGCCAGTAATTGGGACAGAAATCAGCCCCAGCATTTT.

The chain couples TRBV11-3 to TRBJ2-1, with 10 bases lining up with TRBD2. The germline V gene has CDR1 SGHNT and CDR2 YENEEA. Trimming took 1 base from V and 4 from J; bases not matched to a gene: 10. The CDR3 is 18 amino acids. The CDR3 DNA reads as TGTGCCAGCAGCTTAGGGTCAACTAGCGGGGCGTTTTACAATGAGCAGTTCTTC. Its protein product is CASSLGSTSGAFYNEQFF.

The chain links TRBV5-8 to TRBJ2-3; D possibly corresponds to TRBD1 (6 bases). This CDR3 spans 15 amino acids. The ends were cut back, 3 bases at V and 2 bases at J, with 13 bases in the middle. The germline V gene encodes CDR1 SGHTS and CDR2 YDEGEE. Written as DNA, the CDR3 is TGTGCCAGCAGCTCCGGACAGTGGGACACAGATACGCAGTATTTT. It yields the protein CASSSGQWDTDTQYF. The whole variable domain, filled in from reference TRBV5-8 and TRBJ2-3, reads EAGVTQSPTHLIKTRGQQATLRCSPISGHTSVYWYQQALGLGLQFLLWYDEGEERNRGNFPPRFSGRQFPNYSSELNVNALELEDSALYLCASSSGQWDTDTQYFGPGTRLTVL.

The J gene is TRBJ2-7, the V gene TRBV14; TRBD2 matches 9 bases. Trimming took 3 bases from V and 4 from J; bases not matched to a gene: 16. The CDR3 is 18 residues long. Germline-derived CDR1 and CDR2 are SGHDN and FVKESK. The CDR3 bases are TGTGCCAGCAGCCACCACCGGGGGACATTAGCGGGAGTATACGAGCAGTACTTC. This encodes CASSHHRGTLAGVYEQYF.

The gene calls are TRBV4-3 and TRBJ2-1; 12 bases are a match to TRBD2. Germline CDR1 is LGHNA and CDR2 is YSLEER. J was trimmed by 12 bases and V by 0 bases; bases with no gene match: 6. This CDR3 contains 15 residues. CDR3 residues: CASSQDVLAGGGQFF. The CDR3 bases are TGCGCCAGCAGCCAAGATGTCCTAGCGGGAGGGGGGCAGTTCTTC.

As to this clone: One end of the junction varies from germline; a read error may be responsible. The V call is TRBV28, the J call TRBJ2-7, with 11 bases aligning to TRBD1. Germline V gives CDR1 MDHEN, CDR2 SYDVKM. This CDR3 is built from 15 residues. CDR3 region: CASSVWEGTGGEQYF. The CDR3 DNA reads TGTGCCAGCAGTGTATGGGAAGGGACAGGGGGCGAGCAGTACTTC.

The rearrangement joins TRBV12-3 or TRBV12-4 to TRBJ2-2; either TRBD1 or TRBD2 may supply D (6 bases each). Trimming left V 6 bases short and J 6 bases short, with 11 bases between. The CDR3 sequence is 13 residues long. CDR3 nucleotides: TGTGCCAGCAGAATTAGGGGGGCCGGGGAGCTGTTTTTT. Translated: CASRIRGAGELFF.

The CDR3 nucleotides are TGTGCCAGCAGCTTATCGGGCCGACAGGGTGCAAACACCATATATTTT. The encoded protein is CASSLSGRQGANTIYF. This chain joins TRBV7-2 and TRBJ1-3; 7 bases line up with TRBD1. The CDR3 is 16 residues long. The V segment lost 2 bases and the J segment 6 bases; nucleotides outside the gene matches: 10. The germline V gene has CDR1 SGHTA and CDR2 FQGNSA.

This chain connects TRBV6-2 or TRBV6-3 to TRBJ1-2; weak D call: TRBD1 (5 bases). The CDR3 is made up of 14 amino acids. Germline values: CDR1 MNHEY, CDR2 SVGEGT. V shed 0 bases and J shed 3 bases, with 8 bases lying between them. CDR3 DNA sequence: TGTGCCAGCAGTTACTCGACGGGGGACTATGGCTACACCTTC. It encodes CASSYSTGDYGYTF.